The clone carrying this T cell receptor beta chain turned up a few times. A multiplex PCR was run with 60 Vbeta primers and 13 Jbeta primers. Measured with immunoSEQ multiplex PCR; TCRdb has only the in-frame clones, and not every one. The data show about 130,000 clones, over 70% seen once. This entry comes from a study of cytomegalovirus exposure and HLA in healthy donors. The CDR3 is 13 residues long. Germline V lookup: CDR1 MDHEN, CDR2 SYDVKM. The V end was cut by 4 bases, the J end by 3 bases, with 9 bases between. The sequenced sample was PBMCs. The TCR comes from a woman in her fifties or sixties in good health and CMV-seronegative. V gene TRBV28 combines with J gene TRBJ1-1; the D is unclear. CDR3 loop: CASSSGRYTEAFF. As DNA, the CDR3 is TGTGCCAGCAGTTCCGGTCGATACACTGAAGCTTTCTTT.